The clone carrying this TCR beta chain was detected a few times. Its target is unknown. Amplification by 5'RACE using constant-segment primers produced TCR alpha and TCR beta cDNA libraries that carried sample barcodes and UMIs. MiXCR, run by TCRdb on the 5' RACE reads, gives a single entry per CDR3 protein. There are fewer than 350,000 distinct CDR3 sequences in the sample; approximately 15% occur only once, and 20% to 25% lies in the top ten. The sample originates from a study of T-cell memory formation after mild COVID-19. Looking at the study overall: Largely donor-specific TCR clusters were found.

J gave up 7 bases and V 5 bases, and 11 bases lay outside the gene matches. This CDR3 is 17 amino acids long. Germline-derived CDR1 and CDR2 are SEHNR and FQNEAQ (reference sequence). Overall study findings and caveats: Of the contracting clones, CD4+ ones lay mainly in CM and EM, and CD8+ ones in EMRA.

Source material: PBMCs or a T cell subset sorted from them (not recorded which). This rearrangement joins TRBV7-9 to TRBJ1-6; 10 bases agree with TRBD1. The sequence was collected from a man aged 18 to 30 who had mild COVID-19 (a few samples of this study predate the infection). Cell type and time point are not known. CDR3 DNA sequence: TGTGCCAGCAGCCTGACGGGATGGGGACAGGGGAATTCACCCCTCCACTTT. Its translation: CASSLTGWGQGNSPLHF.